This TCR beta chain was recovered during a study of molecular identifiers for immune sequencing clone quantification. Study-level results: Among effectors, clones above 20 RNA copies held over 97% of molecules; among naive cells, under 1%.

V was pared by 8 bases and J by 7 bases, with 15 bases of the junction left unmatched. This CDR3 comprises 16 residues. Per germline, CDR1 MDHEN and CDR2 SYDVKM. TCRdb recomputed calls from the PCR reads with MiXCR, one row per CDR3 protein. In the table there are about 640,000 distinct CDR3 sequences, about 20% of which are singletons. A remark on this clonotype: Its antigen is currently unknown. A read error is possible here, since a much larger clone lies one base away.

The sequenced sample consisted of naive CD8+ T cells from blood, with Jurkat cell RNA spiked in. The subset: FACS-sorted CD8+CD4-CCR7+CD45RA+ naive T cells. This chain links TRBV28 with TRBJ1-5; 9 bases agree with TRBD1. This TCR was recovered from a human donor in good health. Some libraries in this study had Jurkat cell RNA spiked in. CDR3: CASGLNRDRVEQPQHF. The CDR3 DNA follows: TGTGCCAGCGGCTTAAACCGGGACAGGGTGGAACAGCCCCAGCATTTT. The whole variable domain, remainder taken from reference TRBV28 and TRBJ1-5, is DVKVTQSSRYLVKRTGEKVFLECVQDMDHENMFWYRQDPGLGLRLIYFSYDVKMKEKGDIPEGYSVSREKKERFSLILESASTNQTSMYLCASGLNRDRVEQPQHFGDGTRLSIL.